The 7 T cell receptor beta chains presented below share a single source sample, sequenced in a study of blood T cell repertoires in COVID-19. Sequencing was performed with immunoSEQ multiplex PCR; in TCRdb, only in-frame clones are kept and a portion is missing. The sample records 100,000 to 150,000 clones, 92% being singletons. The sample consisted of peripheral blood. The receptors shown here come from a man aged 50 to 60 with COVID-19, enrolled during active disease.

This sequence joins TRBV19 and TRBJ2-2; perhaps TRBD1 as D (6 bases). The CDR3 length is 15 residues. The V end was cut by 6 bases, the J end by 1 base, with 12 bases between. Germline lookup yields CDR1 LNHDA and CDR2 SQIVND (reference sequence). DNA for the CDR3: TGTGCCAGTAGACCAGGGGCCCGGAACACCGGGGAGCTGTTTTTT. Protein: CASRPGARNTGELFF.

The chain couples TRBV6-5 to TRBJ1-2; TRBD1 matches at 7 bases. CDR1 and CDR2 from the germline V gene are MNHEY and SVGAGI. Unmatched junction bases numbered 8, after V lost 7 bases and J lost 6 bases. This CDR3 comprises 13 residues. The CDR3 sequence is CASTRQGDDGYTF. CDR3 nucleotide sequence: TGTGCCAGCACCCGACAGGGAGATGATGGCTACACCTTC.

This chain connects TRBV7-2 to TRBJ2-3; 7 nucleotides line up with TRBD2. V trimming: 5 bases; J trimming: 2 bases; junction bases outside the gene matches: 4. Germline V gene data show CDR1 as SGHTA and CDR2 as FQGNSA. This CDR3 contains 14 residues. CDR3 bases: TGTGCCAGCAGCCGCCGGGACTACACAGATACGCAGTATTTT. Translation gives CASSRRDYTDTQYF.

V gene TRBV5-1 combines with J gene TRBJ2-7; the match to TRBD2 covers 11 bases. The CDR3 covers 16 residues. Germline-derived CDR1 and CDR2 are SGHRS and YFSETQ. The trim removed 5 bases at V and 3 bases at J, leaving 10 bases unmatched. The CDR3 spells CASRLAGDNPFYEQYF. The CDR3 DNA follows: TGCGCCAGCAGACTAGCGGGAGACAATCCGTTCTACGAGCAGTACTTC. Filled out from reference TRBV5-1 and TRBJ2-7, the complete variable domain reads KAGVTQTPRYLIKTRGQQVTLSCSPISGHRSVSWYQQTPGQGLQFLFEYFSETQRNKGNFPGRFSGRQFSNSRSEMNVSTLELGDSALYLCASRLAGDNPFYEQYFGPGTRLTVT.

The chain uses TRBV5-1 and TRBJ2-2, with 15 positions matching TRBD2. The ends lost 1 base at V and 5 bases at J; junction bases unmatched: 3. Germline assignment: CDR1 SGHRS and CDR2 YFSETQ. The CDR3 has 17 residues. The CDR3 sequence: CASSLYGLAGGTGELFF. The DNA of the CDR3 is TGCGCCAGCAGCTTGTACGGACTAGCGGGAGGGACCGGGGAGCTGTTTTTT.

This chain connects TRBV13 to TRBJ2-7; 10 bases fit TRBD1. This CDR3 region has 14 residues. Trimming took 5 bases from V and 6 from J; bases not matched to a gene: 7. Germline-derived CDR1 and CDR2 are PRHDT and FYEKMQ (reference sequence). The CDR3 DNA follows: TGTGCCAGCAGCATCGGGACAGGGGTTTTCGAGCAGTACTTC. Its protein product is CASSIGTGVFEQYF.

The V call is TRBV4-3, the J call TRBJ2-2, with a tentative D call TRBD1 (5 bases). V gave up 0 bases and J gave up 3 bases, with 14 bases separating them. The germline CDR1 and CDR2 sequences are LGHNA and YSLEER. The CDR3 is made up of 17 amino acids. The CDR3 DNA is TGCGCCAGCAGCCAAGATGTCCCCCCAGGGTACACCGGGGAGCTGTTTTTT. This codes for CASSQDVPPGYTGELFF.